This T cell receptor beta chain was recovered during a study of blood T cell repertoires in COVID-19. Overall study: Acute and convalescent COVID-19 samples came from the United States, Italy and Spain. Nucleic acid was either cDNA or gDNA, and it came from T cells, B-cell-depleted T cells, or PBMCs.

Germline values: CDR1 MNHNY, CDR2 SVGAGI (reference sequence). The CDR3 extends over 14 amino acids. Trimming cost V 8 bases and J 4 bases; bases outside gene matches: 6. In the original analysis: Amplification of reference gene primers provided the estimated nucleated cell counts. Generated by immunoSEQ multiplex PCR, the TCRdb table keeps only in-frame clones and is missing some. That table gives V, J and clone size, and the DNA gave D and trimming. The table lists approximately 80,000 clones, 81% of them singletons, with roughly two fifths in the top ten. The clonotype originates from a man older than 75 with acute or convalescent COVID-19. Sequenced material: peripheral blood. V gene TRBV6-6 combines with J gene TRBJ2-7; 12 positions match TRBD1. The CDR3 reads CASRAGQGAYEQYF. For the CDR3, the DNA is TGTGCCAGCCGCGCGGGACAGGGGGCATACGAGCAGTACTTC.